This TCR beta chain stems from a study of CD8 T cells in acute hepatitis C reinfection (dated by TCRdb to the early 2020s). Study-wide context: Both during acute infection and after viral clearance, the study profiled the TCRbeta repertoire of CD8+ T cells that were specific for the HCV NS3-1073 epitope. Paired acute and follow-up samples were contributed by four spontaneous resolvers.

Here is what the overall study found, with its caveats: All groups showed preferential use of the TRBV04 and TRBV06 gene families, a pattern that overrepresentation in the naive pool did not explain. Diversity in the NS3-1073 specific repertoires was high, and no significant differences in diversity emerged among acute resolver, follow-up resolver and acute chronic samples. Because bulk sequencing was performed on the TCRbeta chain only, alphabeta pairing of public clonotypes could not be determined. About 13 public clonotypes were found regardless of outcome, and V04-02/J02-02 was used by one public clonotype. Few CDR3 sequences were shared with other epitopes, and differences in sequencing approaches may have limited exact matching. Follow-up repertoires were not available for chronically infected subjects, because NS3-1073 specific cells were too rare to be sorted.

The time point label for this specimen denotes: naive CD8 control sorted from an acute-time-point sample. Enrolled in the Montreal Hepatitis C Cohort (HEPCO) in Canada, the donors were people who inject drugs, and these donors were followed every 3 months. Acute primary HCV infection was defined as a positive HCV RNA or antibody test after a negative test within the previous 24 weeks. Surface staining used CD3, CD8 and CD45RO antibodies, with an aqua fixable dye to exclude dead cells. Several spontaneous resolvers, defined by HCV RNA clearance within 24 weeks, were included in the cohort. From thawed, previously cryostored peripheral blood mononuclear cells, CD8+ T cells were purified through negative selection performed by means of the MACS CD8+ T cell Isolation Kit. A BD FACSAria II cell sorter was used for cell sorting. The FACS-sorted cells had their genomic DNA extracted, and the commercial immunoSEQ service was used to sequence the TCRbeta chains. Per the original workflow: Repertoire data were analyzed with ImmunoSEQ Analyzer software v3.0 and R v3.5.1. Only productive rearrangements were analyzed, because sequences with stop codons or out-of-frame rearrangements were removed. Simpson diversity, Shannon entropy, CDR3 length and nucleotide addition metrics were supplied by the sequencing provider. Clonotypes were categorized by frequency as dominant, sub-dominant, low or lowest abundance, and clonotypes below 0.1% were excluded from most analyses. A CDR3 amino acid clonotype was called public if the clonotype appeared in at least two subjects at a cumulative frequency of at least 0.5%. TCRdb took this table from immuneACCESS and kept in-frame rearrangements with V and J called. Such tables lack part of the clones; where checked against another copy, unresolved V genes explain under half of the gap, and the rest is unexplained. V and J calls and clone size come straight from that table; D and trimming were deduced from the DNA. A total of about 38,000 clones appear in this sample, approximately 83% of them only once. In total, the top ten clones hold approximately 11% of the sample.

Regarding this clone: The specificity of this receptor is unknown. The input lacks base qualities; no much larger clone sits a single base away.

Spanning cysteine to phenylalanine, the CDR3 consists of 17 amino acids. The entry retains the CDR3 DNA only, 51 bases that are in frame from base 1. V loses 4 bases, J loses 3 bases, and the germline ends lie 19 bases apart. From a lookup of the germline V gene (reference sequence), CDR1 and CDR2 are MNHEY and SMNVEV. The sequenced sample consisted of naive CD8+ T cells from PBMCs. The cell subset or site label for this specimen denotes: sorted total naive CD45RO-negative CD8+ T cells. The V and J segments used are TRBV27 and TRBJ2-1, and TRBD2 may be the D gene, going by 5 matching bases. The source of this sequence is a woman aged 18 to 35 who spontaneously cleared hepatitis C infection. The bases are TGTGCCAGCAGTTCACCATGGATGGGGAGTCACTACAATGAGCAGTTCTTC. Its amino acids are CASSSPWMGSHYNEQFF.